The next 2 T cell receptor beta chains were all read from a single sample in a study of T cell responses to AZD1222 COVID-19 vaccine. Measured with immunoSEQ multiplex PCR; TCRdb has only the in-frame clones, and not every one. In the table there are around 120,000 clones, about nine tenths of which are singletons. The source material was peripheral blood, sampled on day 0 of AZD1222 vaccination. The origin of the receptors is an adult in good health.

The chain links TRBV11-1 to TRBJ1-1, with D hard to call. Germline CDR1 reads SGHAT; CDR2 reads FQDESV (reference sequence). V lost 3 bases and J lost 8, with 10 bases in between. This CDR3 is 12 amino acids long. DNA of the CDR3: TGTGCCAGCAGCTTTGAGTCCCTGGAAGCTTTCTTT. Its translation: CASSFESLEAFF.

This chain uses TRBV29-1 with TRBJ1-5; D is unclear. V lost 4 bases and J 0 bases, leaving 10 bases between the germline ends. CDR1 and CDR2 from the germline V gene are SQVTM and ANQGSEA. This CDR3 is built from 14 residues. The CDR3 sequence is CSVGLGGSNQPQHF. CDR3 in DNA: TGCAGCGTTGGTCTGGGAGGTAGCAATCAGCCCCAGCATTTT.